This T cell receptor beta chain derives from a study of T-cell reconstitution after alpha-beta-depleted transplantation in children. In its sample, this clonotype was seen a few times. Unique molecular identifiers featured in how the TCRbeta library was prepared. TCRdb passed the PCR reads through MiXCR, listing each CDR3 protein once. Among about 610,000 distinct CDR3 sequences, about 10% were seen once, and the ten largest hold about 4%. CDR3 length equals 13 residues. Per the germline V gene, CDR1 is SGDLS and CDR2 is YYNGEE. Losses at the gene ends were 2 bases for V and 8 bases for J; bases not matched to a gene: 6.

The input for sequencing was PBMCs from the stem cell graft donor, taken from the stem cell graft. The TCR sequence derives from a human donor who donated a stem cell graft to a child with acute myeloid leukemia. The rearrangement uses TRBV9 and TRBJ1-2; 7 bases align to TRBD1. In DNA, the CDR3 is TGTGCCAGCAGCGTTCGACAGGGCCGAGGCTACACCTTC. As protein: CASSVRQGRGYTF.